This TCR beta chain was profiled in a study of CD4+ T cells in melanoma. The ends were cut back, 1 base at V and 1 base at J, with 10 bases in the middle. This CDR3 comprises 16 residues. Germline V gene lookup returns CDR1 SEHNR and CDR2 FQNEAQ (reference sequence). The protocol was immunoSEQ multiplex PCR, while the TCRdb copy is restricted to in-frame clones and leaves out a portion. There are tens of thousands of clones in the sample; roughly three quarters occur only once, and 4.5% to 5.5% lies in the top ten. The source is a human donor with melanoma. The V and J genes are TRBV7-9 and TRBJ2-2; D possibly corresponds to TRBD2 (5 bases). Sequencing input: tumor tissue. CDR3 residues: CASSLGVGLNTGELFF. The DNA of the CDR3 is TGTGCCAGCAGCTTAGGCGTAGGACTGAACACCGGGGAGCTGTTTTTT.